One sample yielded the 30 T cell receptor beta chains listed below, sequenced in a study of cytomegalovirus exposure and HLA in healthy donors. Primers for the PCR totalled 60 Vbeta and 13 Jbeta. TCRdb keeps only in-frame clones here, not all; method: immunoSEQ multiplex PCR. The table lists about 150,000 clones, roughly 77% of them singletons. Input material: PBMCs. The receptor source for this set is a man between 18 and 35 years old in good health and CMV-seropositive.

The V gene is TRBV2, the J gene TRBJ1-1, with TRBD1 matching over 7 bases. Germline V lookup: CDR1 SNHLY, CDR2 FYNNEI. This CDR3 region has 15 residues. Trimming removed 9 bases from V and 0 bases from J; junction bases left unmatched: 10. The CDR3 DNA sequence: TGTGCCAGTAAGAGAGGACAGGAGATGAACACTGAAGCTTTCTTT. Translation: CASKRGQEMNTEAFF. Complete variable domain (other parts from reference TRBV2 and TRBJ1-1): EPEVTQTPSHQVTQMGQEVILRCVPISNHLYFYWYRQILGQKVEFLVSFYNNEISEKSEIFDDQFSVERPDGSNFTLKIRSTKLEDSAMYFCASKRGQEMNTEAFFGQGTRLTVV.

This chain uses TRBV29-1 with TRBJ2-3; 7 bases line up with TRBD1. After removal of 4 bases from V and 2 bases from J, the junction contained 6 bases not matched to a gene. Per germline, CDR1 SQVTM and CDR2 ANQGSEA. CDR3 length: 14 amino acids. The CDR3 sequence: CSVGPGTDTDTQYF. The CDR3 DNA is TGCAGCGTTGGACCCGGGACAGACACAGATACGCAGTATTTT.

The rearrangement joins TRBV29-1 to TRBJ1-4; 7 bases fit TRBD1. The V segment lost 8 bases and the J segment 6 bases; nucleotides outside the gene matches: 9. The CDR3 extends over 13 amino acids. The V gene's germline CDR1 is SQVTM and CDR2 ANQGSEA. CDR3 bases: TGCAGCTTCAGACAGGGTAGAGATGAAAAACTGTTTTTT. Translated: CSFRQGRDEKLFF.

The chain recombines TRBV15 with TRBJ2-7; 8 bases map to TRBD1. V trimming: 3 bases; J trimming: 4 bases; junction bases outside the gene matches: 8. This CDR3 is 15 amino acids long. Germline V gene lookup returns CDR1 LNHNV and CDR2 YYDKDF (reference sequence). The CDR3 here is CATSSDRGTLYEQYF. DNA for the CDR3: TGTGCCACCAGCAGCGACAGGGGTACCCTATACGAGCAGTACTTC. The variable domain in full, completed from reference TRBV15 and TRBJ2-7, reads DAMVIQNPRYQVTQFGKPVTLSCSQTLNHNVMYWYQQKSSQAPKLLFHYYDKDFNNEADTPDNFQSRRPNTSFCFLDIRSPGLGDTAMYLCATSSDRGTLYEQYFGPGTRLTVT.

The DNA for the CDR3 is TGTGCCAGCAGTCCACAGGGTAGGAGCAATCAGCCCCAGCATTTT. This encodes CASSPQGRSNQPQHF. The chain employs TRBV27 and TRBJ1-5; D might be TRBD1 (6 bases). The V end was cut by 5 bases, the J end by 1 base, with 12 bases between. The CDR3 runs to 15 residues. The V gene's germline CDR1 is MNHEY and CDR2 SMNVEV (reference sequence).

This rearrangement joins TRBV28 to TRBJ2-2; 7 bases align to TRBD1. Looked up from germline, CDR1 is MDHEN and CDR2 is SYDVKM. The CDR3 spans 15 residues. Trimming at V came to 8 bases and at J to 3 bases, leaving 9 bases not matched to a gene. The CDR3 protein is CASLGRQGDTGELFF. The DNA for the CDR3 is TGTGCCAGCCTCGGTAGACAGGGCGACACCGGGGAGCTGTTTTTT.

Notes on this clone: Other DNA sequences in the same sample also yield this CDR3. The V and J genes are TRBV7-9 and TRBJ2-7, with D maybe TRBD2 (6 bases). Germline values: CDR1 SEHNR, CDR2 FQNEAQ (reference sequence). The CDR3 sequence is 14 residues long. The germline V and J ends were trimmed by 7 bases and 6 bases, with 19 bases remaining between them. CDR3 sequence (DNA): TGTGCCAGCACTCAGCGGGCACCCGCCGGCGAGCAGTACTTC. Protein: CASTQRAPAGEQYF.

This chain connects TRBV18 to TRBJ1-3, with D perhaps matching TRBD1 (6 bases). The CDR3 sequence is 15 residues long. Germline V CDR1 and CDR2: KGHSH, LQKENI. V dropped 3 bases and J dropped 0 bases, with 9 bases sitting between them. The CDR3 is CASSPSQGSGNTIYF. The CDR3 bases are TGTGCCAGCTCACCGTCACAGGGCTCTGGAAACACCATATATTTT.

The chain joins TRBV27 to TRBJ2-4; 9 bases agree with TRBD2. The germline V gene encodes CDR1 MNHEY and CDR2 SMNVEV (reference sequence). V dropped 5 bases and J dropped 2; count of bases not matched to a gene: 7. The CDR3 covers 16 residues. In DNA form, the CDR3 reads TGTGCCAGCAGTCCTCTTCTAGCGGGGACCAAAAACATTCAGTACTTC. Its translation: CASSPLLAGTKNIQYF.

The V call is TRBV6-1, the J call TRBJ1-6; no firm D call. In germline, CDR1 is MNHNS, CDR2 SASEGT. V was shortened by 6 bases and J by 7 bases, with 7 bases between the two germline ends. CDR3 length: 12 amino acids. The CDR3 region is CASRQFNSPLHF. In nucleotides, the CDR3 is TGTGCCAGCAGGCAGTTCAATTCACCCCTCCACTTT.

The V and J genes are TRBV28 and TRBJ2-3, with 10 bases matching TRBD1. After removal of 5 bases from V and 5 bases from J, the junction contained 19 bases not matched to a gene. The CDR3 length is 19 residues. Germline V lookup: CDR1 MDHEN, CDR2 SYDVKM. The CDR3 reads CASSPGDRGWREVEDTQYF. CDR3 bases: TGTGCCAGCAGTCCCGGGGACAGGGGTTGGCGGGAGGTGGAAGATACGCAGTATTTT.

This chain connects TRBV9 to TRBJ2-5, with 11 bases aligning to TRBD2. V lost 4 bases, J lost 4 bases, and 6 bases stayed unmatched. The germline CDR1 and CDR2 sequences are SGDLS and YYNGEE. There are 15 residues in the CDR3. The CDR3 DNA reads TGTGCCAGCAGCTTAGCGCTAGCGGGAGGAGAGACCCAGTACTTC. Translation gives CASSLALAGGETQYF.

This clone has only a few counts. The chain joins TRBV15 to TRBJ2-4, with 7 bases that match TRBD2. In germline, CDR1 is LNHNV, CDR2 YYDKDF (reference sequence). J was trimmed by 6 bases and V by 2 bases; bases with no gene match: 7. This CDR3 is 15 amino acids long. CDR3 residues: CATSRSGKRGNIQYF. The CDR3 DNA reads TGTGCCACCAGCAGAAGCGGGAAAAGGGGAAACATTCAGTACTTC.

The V gene is TRBV4-1, the J gene TRBJ2-3; D might be TRBD2 (6 bases). Germline loops: CDR1 MGHRA, CDR2 YSYEKL. CDR3 length: 15 residues. V was shortened by 9 bases and J by 0 bases, with 16 bases between the two germline ends. The CDR3 here is CASASSRGSTDTQYF. The CDR3 coding sequence is TGCGCCAGTGCATCCTCGCGGGGTAGCACAGATACGCAGTATTTT.

This clone is a singleton in its sample. The CDR3 DNA sequence: TGTGCCAGCAAAGAAGGGGGTAACACTGAAGCTTTCTTT. This codes for CASKEGGNTEAFF. The rearrangement links TRBV6-1 to TRBJ1-1; perhaps TRBD1 as D (6 bases). The CDR3 is made up of 13 amino acids. The germline V and J ends were trimmed by 7 bases and 2 bases, with 11 bases remaining between them. Germline CDR1 reads MNHNS; CDR2 reads SASEGT.

The V call is TRBV5-1, the J call TRBJ1-3; 7 nucleotides align to TRBD1. The ends lost 3 bases at V and 2 bases at J; junction bases unmatched: 2. The germline V gene encodes CDR1 SGHRS and CDR2 YFSETQ. The CDR3 is 14 amino acids. For the CDR3, the DNA is TGCGCCAGCAGCTCGACAGGGCCTGGAAACACCATATATTTT. Protein product: CASSSTGPGNTIYF.

This clone showed up just a few times. A junction boundary mismatches the germline segment, possibly from a read error. This sequence joins TRBV6-1 and TRBJ2-6, with a tentative D call TRBD1 (6 bases). The CDR3 contains 15 residues. CDR1 MNHNS and CDR2 SASEGT come from the germline V gene. CDR3 nucleotide sequence: TGTCCCAGCAGATATAACAGGGCTGGGGCCAACGTCCTGACTTTC. This gives the protein CPSRYNRAGANVLTF.

The chain is built from TRBV28 and TRBJ1-1; TRBD1 might be the D (5 bases). Per germline, CDR1 MDHEN and CDR2 SYDVKM. The V gene lost 0 bases and the J gene lost 5 bases, with 16 bases spanning the gap. The CDR3 is 16 residues long. CDR3 residues: CASSLWGRGSGTEAFF. CDR3 bases: TGTGCCAGCAGTTTATGGGGGCGGGGCTCGGGTACTGAAGCTTTCTTT.

The J gene is TRBJ1-1, the V gene TRBV18; 10 bases line up with TRBD1. The CDR3 spans 17 residues. Germline CDR1 and CDR2: KGHSH and LQKENI. V gave up 8 bases and J gave up 0 bases; unmatched junction bases: 12. CDR3 nucleotide sequence: TGTGCCAGCGCGCCGCTGACAGGGGGCCACATGAACACTGAAGCTTTCTTT. It yields the protein CASAPLTGGHMNTEAFF.

The genes are TRBV18 and TRBJ1-1, with a possible D match to TRBD1 (6 bases). V was pared by 4 bases and J by 1 base, with 7 bases between. Germline V gene lookup returns CDR1 KGHSH and CDR2 LQKENI. The CDR3 loop spans 13 amino acids. CDR3 sequence: CASSLQGNTEAFF. CDR3 DNA sequence: TGTGCCAGCTCACTACAGGGGAACACTGAAGCTTTCTTT.

J is TRBJ1-1 and V is TRBV19, with a tentative D call TRBD1 (6 bases). The CDR3 covers 15 residues. Germline CDR1 is LNHDA and CDR2 is SQIVND (reference sequence). Trimming stripped 6 bases from V and 0 bases from J, with 14 bases between. The CDR3 DNA follows: TGTGCCAGTAGCATCCGGACAGCCATGAACACTGAAGCTTTCTTT. Translation gives CASSIRTAMNTEAFF. The full variable domain, in which reference TRBV19 and TRBJ1-1 provide the parts outside the CDR3, is DGGITQSPKYLFRKEGQNVTLSCEQNLNHDAMYWYRQDPGQGLRLIYYSQIVNDFQKGDIAEGYSVSREKKESFPLTVTSAQKNPTAFYLCASSIRTAMNTEAFFGQGTRLTVV.

The chain recombines TRBV6-1 with TRBJ2-3, with 7 bases identical to TRBD1. The ends lost 8 bases at V and 0 bases at J; junction bases unmatched: 8. The germline V gene encodes CDR1 MNHNS and CDR2 SASEGT. The CDR3 is made up of 15 amino acids. The CDR3 bases are TGTGCCAGCCAGGGGGTGACAACGAGCACAGATACGCAGTATTTT. Protein sequence: CASQGVTTSTDTQYF.

The genes are TRBV5-4 and TRBJ1-2; D possibly corresponds to TRBD1 (6 bases). Trimming stripped 0 bases from V and 7 bases from J, with 16 bases between. Germline assignment: CDR1 SGHNT and CDR2 YYREEE (reference sequence). CDR3 length: 15 amino acids. The CDR3 loop is CASSLEGTRGAGYTF. CDR3 bases: TGTGCCAGCAGCTTGGAAGGGACACGGGGGGCTGGCTACACCTTC.

V is TRBV7-2 and J is TRBJ2-1, with 8 bases identical to TRBD2. The V and J ends lost 1 base and 3 bases, in that order; junction bases with no gene match: 5. Per germline, CDR1 SGHTA and CDR2 FQGNSA. The CDR3 is 16 amino acids. As DNA, the CDR3 is TGTGCCAGCAGCTTAGAACTAGCGGTTCTCTACAATGAGCAGTTCTTC. Translated: CASSLELAVLYNEQFF. Full variable domain (rest looked up from reference TRBV7-2 and TRBJ2-1): GAGVSQSPSNKVTEKGKDVELRCDPISGHTALYWYRQSLGQGLEFLIYFQGNSAPDKSGLPSDRFSAERTGGSVSTLTIQRTQQEDSAVYLCASSLELAVLYNEQFFGPGTRLTVL.

This clone was found once. The chain is built from TRBV19 and TRBJ1-5; perhaps TRBD1 as D (5 bases). Germline V CDR1 and CDR2: LNHDA, SQIVND (reference sequence). The CDR3 totals 17 residues. The ends were cut back, 2 bases at V and 2 bases at J, with 16 bases in the middle. The CDR3: CASSIRRVETGNQPQHF. CDR3 nucleotides: TGTGCCAGTAGTATAAGGCGAGTCGAGACAGGCAATCAGCCCCAGCATTTT.

This clone was counted between two and nine times. One junction end disagrees with the germline gene, perhaps due to a read error. The rearrangement uses TRBV7-9 and TRBJ1-5; perhaps TRBD1 as D (6 bases). The germline CDR1 and CDR2 sequences are SEHNR and FQNEAQ (reference sequence). CDR3 length: 17 residues. CDR3 in DNA: TGTTCCAGCAGCTTAGGGGGAGGCCTTGGTAGCAATCAGCCCCAGCATTTT. Translating it yields CSSSLGGGLGSNQPQHF.

The gene calls are TRBV27 and TRBJ1-4, with 9 bases identical to TRBD1. The CDR3 runs 15 residues. Germline trimming cut 6 bases from V and 5 bases from J; bases unmatched to any gene: 7. CDR1 is MNHEY and CDR2 is SMNVEV in the germline V gene (reference sequence). DNA of the CDR3: TGTGCCAGCAGAGGCTCCGGGACAGGGAATGAAAAACTGTTTTTT. This encodes CASRGSGTGNEKLFF. The entire variable domain, with the rest obtained from reference TRBV27 and TRBJ1-4, is as follows: EAQVTQNPRYLITVTGKKLTVTCSQNMNHEYMSWYRQDPGLGLRQIYYSMNVEVTDKGDVPEGYKVSRKEKRNFPLILESPSPNQTSLYFCASRGSGTGNEKLFFGSGTQLSVL.

A word on this clone: The same CDR3 arises from other DNA sequences in this sample as well. The J gene is TRBJ2-7, the V gene TRBV30; 10 positions match TRBD1. Germline V gives CDR1 GTSNPN, CDR2 SVGIG (reference sequence). V gave up 0 bases and J gave up 3 bases; unmatched junction bases: 20. The CDR3 runs to 20 residues. As DNA, the CDR3 is TGTGCCTGGAGTGTACTTCGACAGGGGGCAAACCTATACTTAGACTACGAGCAGTACTTC. Translating gives CAWSVLRQGANLYLDYEQYF.

The J gene is TRBJ2-7, the V gene TRBV7-9; 9 bases align to TRBD1. Germline values: CDR1 SEHNR, CDR2 FQNEAQ (reference sequence). With V trimmed by 2 bases and J by 9 bases, 23 bases remained unmatched. There are 19 residues in the CDR3. CDR3 region: CASSLWPTTGTGTPGGQYF. The CDR3 DNA is TGTGCCAGCAGCTTATGGCCCACAACCGGGACAGGGACTCCCGGGGGGCAGTACTTC.

V usage is TRBV6-1 and J usage is TRBJ2-5, with D uncertain. The CDR3 loop spans 13 amino acids. Germline CDR1 reads MNHNS; CDR2 reads SASEGT. The ends were cut back, 1 base at V and 2 bases at J, with 5 bases in the middle. The CDR3 DNA is TGTGCCAGCAGTGAAGTCTTACAAGAGACCCAGTACTTC. It encodes CASSEVLQETQYF.